These 2 T cell receptor beta chains were all obtained from the same sample, sequenced in a study of cytomegalovirus exposure and HLA in healthy donors. The PCR contained 60 Vbeta and 13 Jbeta primers. This table comes from immunoSEQ multiplex PCR, and its TCRdb copy is limited to in-frame clones, with some not included. In the table there are some 130,000 clones, over 70% of which are singletons. The specimen sequenced was PBMCs. These TCRs come from a woman aged 55-70 years in good health and CMV-seropositive.

This clone showed up just once. The V gene is TRBV5-4, the J gene TRBJ1-1; D is undetermined. The germline V and J ends were trimmed by 2 bases and 3 bases, with 8 bases remaining between them. Looked up from germline, CDR1 is SGHNT and CDR2 is YYREEE (reference sequence). The CDR3 sequence is 13 residues long. The CDR3 here is CASSFPGDTEAFF. CDR3 sequence (DNA): TGTGCCAGCAGCTTCCCCGGGGACACTGAAGCTTTCTTT.

In its sample, this clone was seen a few times. The germline gene is not matched at one end of the junction; a read error may be the cause. The chain links TRBV7-9 to TRBJ2-7, with a possible D match to TRBD2 (5 bases). Germline values: CDR1 SEHNR, CDR2 FQNEAQ (reference sequence). The CDR3 has 12 amino acids. The CDR3 coding sequence is TGTTCCAGCAGCTCCGGGGCCTACGAGCAGTACTTC. This translates into CSSSSGAYEQYF.